This T cell receptor beta chain comes out of a study of technical replicates of blood from a few donors. Some clones are missing from TCRdb's copy, which holds only in-frame ones; the method was immunoSEQ multiplex PCR. The table lists about 84,000 clones, about 98% of them singletons. Losses at the gene ends were 1 base for V and 4 bases for J; bases not matched to a gene: 12. The CDR3 consists of 17 residues. Germline CDR1 MDHEN, CDR2 SYDVKM. The chain links TRBV28 to TRBJ2-5; 7 bases line up with TRBD2. The sequencing input was T cells isolated from PBMCs. This clonotype originated in a human donor in good health. The CDR3 region is CASSLYPSGVRRETQYF. The CDR3 DNA follows: TGTGCCAGCAGTTTATACCCTAGCGGAGTTAGGCGAGAGACCCAGTACTTC. Full variable domain (missing parts from reference TRBV28 and TRBJ2-5): DVKVTQSSRYLVKRTGEKVFLECVQDMDHENMFWYRQDPGLGLRLIYFSYDVKMKEKGDIPEGYSVSREKKERFSLILESASTNQTSMYLCASSLYPSGVRRETQYFGPGTRLLVL.